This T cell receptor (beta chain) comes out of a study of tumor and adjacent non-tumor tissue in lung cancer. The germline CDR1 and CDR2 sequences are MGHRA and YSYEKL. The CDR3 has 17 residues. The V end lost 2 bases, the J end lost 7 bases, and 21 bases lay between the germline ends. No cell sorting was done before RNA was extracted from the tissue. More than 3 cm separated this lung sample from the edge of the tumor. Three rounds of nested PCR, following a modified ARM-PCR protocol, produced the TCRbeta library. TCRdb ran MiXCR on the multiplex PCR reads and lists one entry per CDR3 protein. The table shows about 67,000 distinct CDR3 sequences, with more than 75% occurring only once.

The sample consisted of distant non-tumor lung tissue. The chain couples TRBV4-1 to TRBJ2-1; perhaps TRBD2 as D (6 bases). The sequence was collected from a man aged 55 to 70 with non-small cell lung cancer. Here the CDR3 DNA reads TGCGCCAGCAGCCAACCTCGACTAGTAAGGTCCTTGAATGAGCAGTTCTTC. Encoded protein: CASSQPRLVRSLNEQFF.